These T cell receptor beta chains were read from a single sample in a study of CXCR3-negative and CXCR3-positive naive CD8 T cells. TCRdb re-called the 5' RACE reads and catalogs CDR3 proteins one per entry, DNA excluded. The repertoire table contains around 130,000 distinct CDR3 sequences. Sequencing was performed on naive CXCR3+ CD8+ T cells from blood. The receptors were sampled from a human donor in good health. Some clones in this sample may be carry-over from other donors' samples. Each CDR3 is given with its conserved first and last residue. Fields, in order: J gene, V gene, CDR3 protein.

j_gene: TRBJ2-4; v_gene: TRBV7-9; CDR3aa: CASSPRLAGGQNIQYF
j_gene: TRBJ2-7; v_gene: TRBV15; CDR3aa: CATSGGLGLYEQYF
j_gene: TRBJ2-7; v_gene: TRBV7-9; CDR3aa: CASSPSGSYEQYF
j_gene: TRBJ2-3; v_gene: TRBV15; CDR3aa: CATSPTEGSSTDTQYF
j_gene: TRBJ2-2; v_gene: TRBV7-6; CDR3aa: CASSFWAYGTGELFF
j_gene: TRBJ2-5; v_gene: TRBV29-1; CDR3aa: CSVEGWGEETQYF
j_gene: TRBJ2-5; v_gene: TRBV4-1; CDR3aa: CASSQVDGEETQYF
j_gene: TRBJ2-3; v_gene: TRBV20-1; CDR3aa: CSARVRTGVTDTQYF
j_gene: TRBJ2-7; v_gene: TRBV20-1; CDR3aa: CSARDLGYEQYF
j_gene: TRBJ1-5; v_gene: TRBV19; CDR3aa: CASRTGAYDSNQPQHF
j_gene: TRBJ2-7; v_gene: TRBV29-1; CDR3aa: CSVEWGQESNEQYF
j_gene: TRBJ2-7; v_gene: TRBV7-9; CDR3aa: CASSLVGPNYEQYF
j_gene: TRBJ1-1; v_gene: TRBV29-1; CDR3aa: CSVETTDMNTEAFF
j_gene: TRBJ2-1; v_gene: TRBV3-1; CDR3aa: CASRDGLSAYNEQFF
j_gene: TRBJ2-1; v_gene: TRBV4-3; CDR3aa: CASSQGHTYNEQFF
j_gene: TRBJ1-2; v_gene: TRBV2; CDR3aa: CASRGETLKGPDGYTF
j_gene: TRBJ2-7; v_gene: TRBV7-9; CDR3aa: CASSLAGDTGGLGYEQYF
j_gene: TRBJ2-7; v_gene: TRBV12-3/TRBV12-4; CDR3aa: CASSWGLKLGYEQYF
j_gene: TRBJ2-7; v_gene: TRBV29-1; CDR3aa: CSVEEAPNGQGYYEQYF
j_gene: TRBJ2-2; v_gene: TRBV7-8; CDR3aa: CASSFILWNTGELFF
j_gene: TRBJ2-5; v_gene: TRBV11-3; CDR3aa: CASSPQGGETQYF